Listed below are T cell receptor beta chains from one sample, sequenced in a study of OX40 agonist ivuxolimab in advanced cancers. The repertoire was sequenced with immunoSEQ multiplex PCR; TCRdb's copy has only in-frame clones and lacks some. The data contain around 89,000 clones, approximately 90% of them seen just once; the ten biggest clones take up roughly 0.64%. This sample comprised CD4+ or CD8+ T cells sorted from blood, obtained in a trial of the OX40 agonist ivuxolimab. These receptors were collected from an adult with an advanced solid tumor such as melanoma, head and neck, liver or kidney cancer. CDR3s include the opening cysteine and the closing phenylalanine or tryptophan. A D gene is named only where the DNA matches it firmly. Not all rows give a size; the values are once, few, many and, for expanded clones, a class.

d_gene	v_gene	j_gene	abundance	CDR3nt	CDR3aa
.	TRBV7-2	TRBJ2-7	.	TGTGCCAGCAGCTTAACCGCCGGATCTTACGAGCAGTACTTC	CASSLTAGSYEQYF
TRBD2	TRBV6-1	TRBJ2-7	.	TGTGCCATTACGGATAGCGGGATCTACGAGCAGTACTTC	CAITDSGIYEQYF
TRBD2	TRBV11-2	TRBJ2-1	.	TGTGCCAGCAGCTTGGAGGGACTAGCGGGAGCAGATCGGAATGAGCAGTTCTTC	CASSLEGLAGADRNEQFF
.	TRBV7-2	TRBJ1-1	.	TGTGCCAGCAGCTTAACGACAGGGAACACTGAAGCTTTCTTT	CASSLTTGNTEAFF
.	TRBV6-5	TRBJ2-1	.	TGTGCCAGCAGTTACCAGACTAGTTTTACCAATGAGCAGTTCTTC	CASSYQTSFTNEQFF
.	TRBV2	TRBJ1-5	.	TGTGCCAGCAGTGTACTGGGGAATCAGCCCCAGCATTTT	CASSVLGNQPQHF
.	TRBV6-5	TRBJ1-1	.	TGTGCCAGCAGATTGACAGGACAAACTGAAGCTTTCTTT	CASRLTGQTEAFF
.	TRBV30	TRBJ1-5	.	TGTGCCTGGAGTGTACAAGGTGGACCCCAGCATTTT	CAWSVQGGPQHF
.	TRBV6-6	TRBJ1-1	.	TGTGCCAGCAGTTACGCGGAGGTCACTGAAGCTTTCTTT	CASSYAEVTEAFF
.	TRBV7-2	TRBJ1-3	.	TGTGCCAGCAGCTTACTAGGGAACACCAACACCATATATTTT	CASSLLGNTNTIYF
TRBD1	TRBV25-1	TRBJ1-6	.	TGTGCCAGCAGGGCACAGGGGAATAATTCACCCCTCCACTTT	CASRAQGNNSPLHF
.	TRBV7-2	TRBJ2-3	.	TGTGCCAGCAACGTAGACGTGGGGTTCGGCACAGATACGCAGTATTTT	CASNVDVGFGTDTQYF
.	TRBV28	TRBJ2-5	.	TGTGCCAGCAGTTCTAGAATAGAGACCCAGTACTTC	CASSSRIETQYF
.	TRBV6-6	TRBJ1-1	few	TGTGCCAGCAGCCCTCCGACAGCGAACACTGAAGCTTTCTTT	CASSPPTANTEAFF
.	TRBV19	TRBJ1-5	once	TGTGCCAGTAGCCCCGAATCAAGAGACAGGTTGGCCAATCAGCCCCAGCATTTT	CASSPESRDRLANQPQHF
.	TRBV28	TRBJ1-1	.	TGTGCCAGCAGTTTAGAAGGGGCCGTGAACACTGAAGCTTTCTTT	CASSLEGAVNTEAFF
TRBD1	TRBV11-2	TRBJ2-5	.	TGTGCCACCGGGACAGGAATCCAAGAGACCCAGTACTTC	CATGTGIQETQYF
TRBD2	TRBV19	TRBJ2-3	.	TGTGCCAGTAACGGGAGGGGCACAGATACGCAGTATTTT	CASNGRGTDTQYF
.	TRBV4-3	TRBJ2-7	once	TGCGCCAGCAGCCGAGGGCTTGAGCAGTACTTC	CASSRGLEQYF
.	TRBV5-3	TRBJ1-5	.	TGTGCCAGAAGCTTGATCAGGGGAGGTAGCAATCAGCCCCAGCATTTT	CARSLIRGGSNQPQHF
.	TRBV6-6	TRBJ1-1	.	TGTGCCAGCAGCCCTCTCGGACAGAGCATGAACACTGAAGCTTTCTTT	CASSPLGQSMNTEAFF
.	TRBV5-1	TRBJ2-7	.	TGCGCCAGCAGCCCGGCCCTGGGGGACGGCAGCTCCTACGAGCAGTACTTC	CASSPALGDGSSYEQYF
.	TRBV4-1	TRBJ1-5	.	TGCGCCAGCAGCCAAGAACGGGAGGAGCCCCAGCATTTT	CASSQEREEPQHF
TRBD1	TRBV5-1	TRBJ1-6	.	TGCGCCAGCAGCTCGACCGGGACAGGCCCACCCCTCCACTTT	CASSSTGTGPPLHF